This T cell receptor beta chain was retrieved from a study of regulatory T cells in long-lasting Graves disease. Library construction for TCR beta used iRepertoire HTBI primers and Arm-PCR of CDR3 regions. A single record per CDR3 protein comes from TCRdb applying MiXCR to the multiplex PCR reads. The sample comprises 300,000 to 400,000 distinct CDR3 sequences, 16% of which are singletons, and roughly 27% rests with the top ten. Time point specified: newly diagnosed GD, antithyroid drugs for less than 3 months. Isolated PBMC RNA provided the starting material for the TCR library. It was by American Thyroid Association guidelines that Graves' disease was diagnosed. The CDR3 is 13 residues long. In germline, CDR1 is LGHDT, CDR2 YNNKEL (reference sequence). V was pared by 7 bases and J by 5 bases, with 14 bases between. Ten or more counts support this clonotype. The data were also submitted as part of a second study, on T cells in Graves' hyperthyroidism and ophthalmopathy.

Specimen: peripheral blood mononuclear cells (PBMCs), collected at new diagnosis, from a patient treated with antithyroid drugs. This TCR came from a man aged 35 to 55 with Graves disease. The gene calls are TRBV3-1 and TRBJ2-5; no definite D call. CDR3: CASTSRVLETQYF. The CDR3 DNA is TGTGCCAGCACATCAAGGGTTCTTGAGACCCAGTACTTC.